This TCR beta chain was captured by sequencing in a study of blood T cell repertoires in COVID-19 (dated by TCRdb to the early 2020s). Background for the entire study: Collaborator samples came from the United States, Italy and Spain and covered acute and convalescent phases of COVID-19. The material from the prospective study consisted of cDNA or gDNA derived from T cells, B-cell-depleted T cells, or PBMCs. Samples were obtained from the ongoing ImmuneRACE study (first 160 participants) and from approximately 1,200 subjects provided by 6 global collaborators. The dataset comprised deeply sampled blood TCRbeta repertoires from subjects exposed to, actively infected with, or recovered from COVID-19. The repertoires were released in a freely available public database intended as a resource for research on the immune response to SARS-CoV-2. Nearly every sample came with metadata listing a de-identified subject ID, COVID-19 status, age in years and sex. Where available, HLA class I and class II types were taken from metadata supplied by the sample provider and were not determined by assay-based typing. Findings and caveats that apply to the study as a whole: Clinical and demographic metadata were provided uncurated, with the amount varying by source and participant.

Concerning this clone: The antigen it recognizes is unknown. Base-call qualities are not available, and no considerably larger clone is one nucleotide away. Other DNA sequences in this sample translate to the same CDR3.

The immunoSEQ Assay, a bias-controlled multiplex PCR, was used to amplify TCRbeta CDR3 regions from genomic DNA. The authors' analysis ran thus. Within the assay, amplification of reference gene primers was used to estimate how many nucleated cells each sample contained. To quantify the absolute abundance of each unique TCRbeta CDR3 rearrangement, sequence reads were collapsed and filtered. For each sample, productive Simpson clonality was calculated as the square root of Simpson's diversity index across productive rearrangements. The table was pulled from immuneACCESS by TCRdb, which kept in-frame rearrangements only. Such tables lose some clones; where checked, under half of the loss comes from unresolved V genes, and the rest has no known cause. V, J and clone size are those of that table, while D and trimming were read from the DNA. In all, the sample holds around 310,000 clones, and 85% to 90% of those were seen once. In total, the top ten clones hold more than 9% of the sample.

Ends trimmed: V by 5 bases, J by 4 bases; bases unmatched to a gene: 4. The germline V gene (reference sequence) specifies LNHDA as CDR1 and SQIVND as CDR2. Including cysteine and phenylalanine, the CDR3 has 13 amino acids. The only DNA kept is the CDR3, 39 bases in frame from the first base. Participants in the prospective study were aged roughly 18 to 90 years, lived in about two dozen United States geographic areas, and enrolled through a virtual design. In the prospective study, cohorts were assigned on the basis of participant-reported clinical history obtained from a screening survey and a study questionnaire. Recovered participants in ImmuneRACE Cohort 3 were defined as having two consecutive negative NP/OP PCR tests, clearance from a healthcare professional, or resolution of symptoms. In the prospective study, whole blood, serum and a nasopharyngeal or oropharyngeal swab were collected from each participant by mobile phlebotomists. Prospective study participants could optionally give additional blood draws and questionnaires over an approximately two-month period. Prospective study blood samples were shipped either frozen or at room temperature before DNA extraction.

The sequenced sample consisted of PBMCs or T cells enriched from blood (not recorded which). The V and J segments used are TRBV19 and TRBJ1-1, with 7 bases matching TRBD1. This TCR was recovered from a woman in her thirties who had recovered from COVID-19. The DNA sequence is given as TGTGCCAGTAGTGACAGGGTGGGCACTGAAGCTTTCTTT. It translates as CASSDRVGTEAFF.